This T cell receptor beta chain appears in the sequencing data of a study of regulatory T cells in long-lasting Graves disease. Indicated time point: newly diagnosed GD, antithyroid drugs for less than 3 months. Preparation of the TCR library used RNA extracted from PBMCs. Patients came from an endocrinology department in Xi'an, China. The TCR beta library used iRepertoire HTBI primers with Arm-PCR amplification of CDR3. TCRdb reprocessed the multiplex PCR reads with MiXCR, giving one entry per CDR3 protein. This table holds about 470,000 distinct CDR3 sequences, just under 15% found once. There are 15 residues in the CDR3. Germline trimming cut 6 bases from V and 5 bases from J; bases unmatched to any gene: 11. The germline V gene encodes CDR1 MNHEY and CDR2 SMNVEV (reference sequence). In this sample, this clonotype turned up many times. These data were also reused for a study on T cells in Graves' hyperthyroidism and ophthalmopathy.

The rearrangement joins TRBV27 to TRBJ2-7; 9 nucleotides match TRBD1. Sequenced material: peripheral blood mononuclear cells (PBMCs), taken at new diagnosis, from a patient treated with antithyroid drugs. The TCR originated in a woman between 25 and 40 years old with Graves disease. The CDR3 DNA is TGTGCCAGCAGCCCCCGGGACAGGGCCGTCAACGAGCAGTACTTC. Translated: CASSPRDRAVNEQYF.